These 26 T cell receptor beta chains came from one sample sequenced in a study of shared clonotypes between healthy human individuals. Sequencing used immunoSEQ multiplex PCR; TCRdb keeps in-frame clones, though not all of them. The data hold around 690,000 clones, with roughly 88% observed a single time. The source material was memory CD8+ T cells from PBMCs. The subset here: CD45RO+ cells pooled with CCR7-negative TemRA cells. The receptors were sampled from a man between 18 and 29 years old in good health. Some clones in this sample may be carry-over from other donors' samples.

The chain has TRBV9 and TRBJ2-7; unclear D gene. Germline V gene data show CDR1 as SGDLS and CDR2 as YYNGEE. The V end lost 0 bases, the J end lost 1 base, and 11 bases lay between the germline ends. CDR3 length: 15 residues. CDR3 sequence (DNA): TGTGCCAGCAGCGTAGCTTTCGGTTGGTCCTACGAGCAGTACTTC. It translates to CASSVAFGWSYEQYF. Using reference TRBV9 and TRBJ2-7 for the parts outside the CDR3, the full variable domain is DSGVTQTPKHLITATGQRVTLRCSPRSGDLSVYWYQQSLDQGLQFLIQYYNGEERAKGNILERFSAQQFPDLHSELNLSSLELGDSALYFCASSVAFGWSYEQYFGPGTRLTVT.

This chain connects TRBV25-1 to TRBJ2-3, with 8 bases lining up with TRBD2. Germline V gene sequence: CDR1 MGHDK, CDR2 SYGVNS. J was trimmed by 4 bases and V by 2 bases; bases with no gene match: 8. The CDR3 has 16 residues. The CDR3 DNA reads as TGTGCCAGCAGTGAACGGGGGGGGCTTTTTGCAGATACGCAGTATTTT. It encodes CASSERGGLFADTQYF. Filled out from reference TRBV25-1 and TRBJ2-3, the complete variable domain reads EADIYQTPRYLVIGTGKKITLECSQTMGHDKMYWYQQDPGMELHLIHYSYGVNSTEKGDLSSESTVSRIRTEHFPLTLESARPSHTSQYLCASSERGGLFADTQYFGPGTRLTVL.

V is TRBV27 and J is TRBJ2-7, with TRBD2 matching over 10 bases. This CDR3 spans 18 amino acids. CDR1 is MNHEY and CDR2 is SMNVEV in the germline V gene (reference sequence). V was pared by 1 base and J by 2 bases, with 11 bases of the junction left unmatched. This chain's CDR3 is CASSLYGVAGGPPYEQYF. CDR3 nucleotides: TGTGCCAGCAGTTTATACGGGGTAGCGGGAGGTCCTCCCTACGAGCAGTACTTC.

The chain employs TRBV28 and TRBJ2-5; no definite D call. Germline CDR1 MDHEN, CDR2 SYDVKM. This CDR3 comprises 19 residues. The germline V and J ends were trimmed by 4 bases and 5 bases, with 29 bases remaining between them. The CDR3 sequence is CASSSSTDLGPTRRETQYF. As DNA, the CDR3 is TGTGCCAGCAGTTCAAGCACGGACCTAGGACCCACCCGACGGGAGACCCAGTACTTC. Based on the CDR3 plus reference TRBV28 and TRBJ2-5, the full variable domain is DVKVTQSSRYLVKRTGEKVFLECVQDMDHENMFWYRQDPGLGLRLIYFSYDVKMKEKGDIPEGYSVSREKKERFSLILESASTNQTSMYLCASSSSTDLGPTRRETQYFGPGTRLLVL.

The chain uses TRBV29-1 and TRBJ2-1; D gene ambiguous. Germline V lookup: CDR1 SQVTM, CDR2 ANQGSEA. The CDR3 runs 12 residues. The germline V and J ends were trimmed by 3 bases and 4 bases, with 7 bases remaining between them. The DNA of the CDR3 is TGCAGCGTTGACTTTCGTTACAATGAGCAGTTCTTC. Translation: CSVDFRYNEQFF.

A word on this clone: Compared with germline, one end of the junction differs, possibly owing to a read error. The V and J genes are TRBV6-5 and TRBJ1-2; D might be TRBD1 (6 bases). The CDR3 length is 16 residues. The germline V gene has CDR1 MNHEY and CDR2 SVGAGI. The CDR3, as DNA: TGTGCCAGCAGTAACTCCGGGGGGGCCCTGAACTATGGCTACACCTTC. This encodes CASSNSGGALNYGYTF.

The DNA of the CDR3 is TGTGCCAGTAGTATTTGGGTAGGCAACAATCAGCCCCAGCATTTT. Its protein product is CASSIWVGNNQPQHF. This chain connects TRBV19 to TRBJ1-5, with no clear D. CDR1 and CDR2 from the germline V gene are LNHDA and SQIVND (reference sequence). V lost 3 bases and J 3 bases, leaving 12 bases between the germline ends. This CDR3 contains 15 residues.

The chain uses TRBV7-9 and TRBJ1-6; no definite D call. Trimming took 5 bases from V and 0 from J, leaving 8 bases between them. The CDR3 is 15 amino acids. Germline CDR1 reads SEHNR; CDR2 reads FQNEAQ (reference sequence). DNA of the CDR3: TGTGCCAGCAGCCAAGGGAGCTCCTATAATTCACCCCTCCACTTT. Protein product: CASSQGSSYNSPLHF.

The rearrangement uses TRBV19 and TRBJ2-5; 10 positions match TRBD2. Germline V gene lookup returns CDR1 LNHDA and CDR2 SQIVND (reference sequence). Trimming at V came to 5 bases and at J to 0 bases, leaving 6 bases not matched to a gene. The CDR3 runs 16 residues. The CDR3 here is CASSHRTSGYQETQYF. As DNA, the CDR3 is TGTGCCAGTAGTCATCGGACTAGCGGATACCAAGAGACCCAGTACTTC.

J is TRBJ2-7 and V is TRBV28, with no clear D. Deletions cut 5 bases from V and 6 bases from J, with 17 bases between. Germline CDR1 reads MDHEN; CDR2 reads SYDVKM. The CDR3 has 14 amino acids. CDR3 DNA sequence: TGTGCCAGCAGTCTCCCGGACGAAATGGGCGAGCAGTACTTC. It encodes CASSLPDEMGEQYF.

The chain links TRBV7-3 to TRBJ2-1, with 12 bases matching TRBD2. Germline trimming cut 6 bases from V and 6 bases from J; bases unmatched to any gene: 6. The CDR3 is made up of 15 amino acids. Germline-derived CDR1 and CDR2 are SGHTA and FQGTGA. CDR3 sequence reads: CASSRLAGASNEQFF. Written as DNA, the CDR3 is TGTGCCAGCAGTCGACTAGCGGGAGCCTCCAATGAGCAGTTCTTC.

This clone was counted a single time. The V call is TRBV27, the J call TRBJ2-1, with 7 bases that match TRBD1. The CDR3 sequence is 14 residues long. CDR1 and CDR2 from the germline V gene are MNHEY and SMNVEV (reference sequence). With V trimmed by 0 bases and J by 7 bases, 3 bases remained unmatched. This CDR3 is CASSLSGQSNEQFF. The CDR3 DNA reads as TGTGCCAGCAGTTTATCGGGACAGTCGAATGAGCAGTTCTTC.

The chain has TRBV7-9 and TRBJ2-7; the D gene is possibly TRBD2 (5 bases). Trimming took off 5 bases at V and 2 bases at J, with 13 bases between the two ends. The germline gives CDR1 SEHNR, CDR2 FQNEAQ (reference sequence). The CDR3 runs to 14 residues. CDR3 in amino acids: CASSHRDFAYEQYF. The DNA of the CDR3 is TGTGCCAGCAGCCATCGGGATTTTGCCTACGAGCAGTACTTC.

The J gene is TRBJ1-2, the V gene TRBV19, with a tentative D call TRBD1 (5 bases). Trimming shortened V by 6 bases and J by 6 bases, and 14 bases separated the two germline ends. The CDR3 loop spans 13 amino acids. Germline V gene lookup returns CDR1 LNHDA and CDR2 SQIVND (reference sequence). CDR3 amino acids: CASRIRGPDGYTF. The CDR3 nucleotides read TGTGCCAGTAGGATCCGGGGCCCCGATGGCTACACCTTC.

The gene calls are TRBV11-2 and TRBJ2-2; 7 bases map to TRBD1. The J segment lost 7 bases and the V segment lost 1 base, leaving 9 bases of the junction unmatched. There are 16 residues in the CDR3. Per the germline V gene, CDR1 is SGHAT and CDR2 is FQNNGV. CDR3 region: CASSLVWTGDLGELFF. DNA of the CDR3: TGTGCCAGCAGCTTAGTCTGGACAGGAGACCTCGGGGAGCTGTTTTTT.

The chain combines TRBV23-1 with TRBJ1-3; a possible D gene is TRBD1 (5 bases). TRBV23-1 is annotated as an ORF whose role is uncertain. The CDR3 is 13 residues long. V dropped 11 bases and J dropped 0 bases, with 11 bases sitting between them. The CDR3 DNA sequence: TGCGCCCGAGGGGCTCCCTCTGGAAACACCATATATTTT. This sequence encodes CARGAPSGNTIYF.

On this clone: Additional DNA sequences in this sample encode the identical CDR3. CDR3 sequence reads: CASSQDRGTEAFF. CDR3 DNA: TGTGCCAGCAGCCAAGACAGGGGCACTGAAGCTTTCTTT. The rearrangement joins TRBV14 to TRBJ1-1; D is perhaps TRBD1 (6 bases). V shed 0 bases and J shed 4 bases, with 6 bases lying between them. CDR1 SGHDN and CDR2 FVKESK come from the germline V gene. The CDR3 sequence is 13 residues long.

The CDR3 DNA follows: TGTGCCAGCAGTTCGATCACCTCCTACGAGCAGTACTTC. Translating gives CASSSITSYEQYF. J is TRBJ2-7 and V is TRBV28; D unresolved. The CDR3 covers 13 residues. Germline values: CDR1 MDHEN, CDR2 SYDVKM. V was clipped by 4 bases and J by 0 bases, with 7 bases between them.

In its sample, this clone was seen once. This chain uses TRBV7-4 with TRBJ1-5, with 9 nucleotides matching TRBD1. Germline V gene sequence: CDR1 SGHVT, CDR2 SQSDAQ. J was trimmed by 0 bases and V by 5 bases; bases with no gene match: 14. The CDR3 length is 19 residues. This CDR3 reads CASSVKPGQGIYSNQPQHF. The CDR3, as DNA: TGTGCCAGCAGCGTAAAGCCGGGACAGGGAATCTATAGCAATCAGCCCCAGCATTTT.

This sequence joins TRBV30 and TRBJ2-1; the D gene is possibly TRBD2 (5 bases). Trimming removed 1 base from V and 9 bases from J, with 19 bases in between. The CDR3 is 15 amino acids. Germline lookup yields CDR1 GTSNPN and CDR2 SVGIG (reference sequence). The CDR3 loop reads CAWSGAGRPLGEQFF. CDR3 sequence (DNA): TGTGCCTGGAGTGGCGCGGGCCGTCCTTTAGGTGAGCAGTTCTTC.

The chain recombines TRBV28 with TRBJ2-7, with D perhaps given as TRBD1 or TRBD2 (6 bases each). CDR1 is MDHEN and CDR2 is SYDVKM in the germline V gene. Trimming removed 3 bases at V and 5 bases at J, with 17 bases between. The CDR3 has 15 amino acids. CDR3 region: CASSFLGGLGDEQYF. The CDR3 DNA is TGTGCCAGCAGTTTTTTAGGGGGGCTGGGCGACGAGCAGTACTTC.

Turning to this clone: One end of the junction fails to match germline, which may point to a read error. The chain couples TRBV5-6 to TRBJ2-7; possible D gene TRBD1, 6 bases. Per the germline V gene, CDR1 is SGHDT and CDR2 is YYEEEE. This CDR3 comprises 14 residues. The CDR3 loop is CASNLGIRGYEQYF. DNA of the CDR3: TGTGCCAGCAACTTGGGCATCAGGGGCTACGAGCAGTACTTC.

The chain joins TRBV5-6 to TRBJ2-7; 9 bases agree with TRBD2. Germline lookup yields CDR1 SGHDT and CDR2 YYEEEE. The CDR3 loop spans 16 amino acids. V gave up 0 bases and J gave up 4 bases; unmatched junction bases: 8. CDR3 coding DNA: TGTGCCAGCAGCTTGGGGGCCCTAGCGGGAACATACGAGCAGTACTTC. Amino acids: CASSLGALAGTYEQYF.

The V and J genes are TRBV5-1 and TRBJ1-4; maybe TRBD1 (5 bases). V was trimmed by 4 bases and J by 8 bases, leaving 9 bases between them. CDR1 is SGHRS and CDR2 is YFSETQ in the germline V gene. CDR3 length: 12 residues. Here the CDR3 reads CASSIGGEKLFF. CDR3 DNA: TGCGCCAGCAGCATTGGGGGGGAAAAACTGTTTTTT.

Details on this clone: The sample contains more than one DNA sequence encoding this CDR3. The J gene is TRBJ2-7, the V gene TRBV27; D not certain. This CDR3 is built from 13 residues. CDR1 and CDR2 from the germline V gene are MNHEY and SMNVEV (reference sequence). The germline V and J ends were trimmed by 2 bases and 2 bases, with 7 bases remaining between them. The CDR3 DNA reads as TGTGCCAGCAGTTTAGGCCAAACCTACGAGCAGTACTTC. Amino acids: CASSLGQTYEQYF.

The V gene is TRBV27, the J gene TRBJ1-3, with TRBD1 matching over 7 bases. The CDR3 length is 15 residues. The V and J ends lost 8 bases and 4 bases, in that order; junction bases with no gene match: 11. Germline V lookup: CDR1 MNHEY, CDR2 SMNVEV (reference sequence). The CDR3: CASRKTGLAGNTIYF. As DNA, the CDR3 is TGTGCCAGCCGAAAGACAGGGCTAGCGGGAAACACCATATATTTT.